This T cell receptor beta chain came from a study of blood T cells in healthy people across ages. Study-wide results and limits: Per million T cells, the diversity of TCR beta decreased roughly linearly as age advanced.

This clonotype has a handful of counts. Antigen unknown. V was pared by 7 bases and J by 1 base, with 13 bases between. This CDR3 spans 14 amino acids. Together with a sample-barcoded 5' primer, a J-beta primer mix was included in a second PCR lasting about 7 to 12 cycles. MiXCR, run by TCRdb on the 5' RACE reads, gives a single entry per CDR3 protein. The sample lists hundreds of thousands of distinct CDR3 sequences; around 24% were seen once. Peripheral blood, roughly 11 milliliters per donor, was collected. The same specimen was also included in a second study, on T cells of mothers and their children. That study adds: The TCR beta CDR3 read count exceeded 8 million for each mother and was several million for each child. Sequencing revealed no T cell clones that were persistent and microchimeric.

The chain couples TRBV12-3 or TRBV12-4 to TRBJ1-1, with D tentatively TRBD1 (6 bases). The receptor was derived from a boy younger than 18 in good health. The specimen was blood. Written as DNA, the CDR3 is TGTGCCAGCATCTCACAGGGTGGGAACACTGAAGCTTTCTTT. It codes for CASISQGGNTEAFF.